The clone carrying this T cell receptor beta chain has a count of ten or more. Germline CDR1 and CDR2: SGHAT and FQNNGV. This CDR3 contains 15 residues. V trimming: 3 bases; J trimming: 7 bases; junction bases outside the gene matches: 6. Some clones are missing from TCRdb's copy, which holds only in-frame ones; the method was immunoSEQ multiplex PCR. Among about 80,000 clones listed, 82% were seen once. This specimen comes from a study of blood T cell repertoires in COVID-19. In the study overall: Sites in the United States, Italy and Spain provided acute and convalescent COVID-19 samples.

This rearrangement joins TRBV11-2 to TRBJ1-6; 7 positions agree with TRBD1. This TCR was sampled from a human donor in a cohort sampled during active COVID-19. Sequenced material: peripheral blood. CDR3 nucleotides: TGTGCCAGCAGCTTTGACAGGGACCGAAATTCACCCCTCCACTTT. Its translation: CASSFDRDRNSPLHF.